This entry is about one T cell receptor (beta chain). These data originate in a study of control samples from healthy donors and cancer patients. V lost 10 bases and J lost 4; bases outside the gene matches: 6. Germline CDR1 and CDR2: MNHEY and SVGAGI. This CDR3 spans 13 amino acids. This table comes from immunoSEQ multiplex PCR, and its TCRdb copy is limited to in-frame clones, with some not included. Of about 85,000 clones listed, about nine tenths are singletons. The sequenced material came from blood. V gene TRBV6-5 combines with J gene TRBJ1-5; 8 nucleotides line up with TRBD1. This clonotype originated in a woman aged 18-30 years in good health. The DNA for the CDR3 is TGTGCCACCCGGACAGGGTTAAATCAGCCCCAGCATTTT. Residues: CATRTGLNQPQHF.